This TCR beta chain was retrieved from a study of shared clonotypes between healthy human individuals. Study outcomes and limitations: Depth was large, yet rarefaction showed that sorted-subset sequencing was incomplete.

Those who donated, Caucasian adults without exception, all lived in Nashville, Tennessee. From CD4+ cells came CD45RA+ naive and CD45RA-negative memory subsets. Concerning this clone itself: Its antigen is as yet unknown.

It was at deep level that the assay was run. The table came from immunoSEQ multiplex PCR; TCRdb's copy has only in-frame clones and leaves some out. Among 2 million to 2.5 million clones listed, approximately 95% were seen once. This clonotype was obtained from a man between 18 and 29 years old in good health. Some clones in this sample may be carry-over from other donors' samples. The specimen sequenced was naive CD4+ T cells from PBMCs. Regarding subset: CD45RA+ positively selected.

CDR3 amino acids: CASSSFHEQFF. The CDR3 bases are TGTGCCAGCAGCTCCTTCCATGAGCAGTTCTTC. V is TRBV7-9 and J is TRBJ2-1; D uncertain. With 4 bases removed from V and 8 bases from J, the gap between germline ends came to 6 bases. The germline V gene has CDR1 SEHNR and CDR2 FQNEAQ (reference sequence). The CDR3 spans 11 residues.